This TCR beta chain was identified in a study of blood T cell repertoires in COVID-19. At the level of the study: Acute-phase and convalescent COVID-19 samples originated in the United States, Italy and Spain. Sources were T cells, B-cell-depleted T cells, or PBMCs; the material itself was cDNA or gDNA.

Per the study methods: Reference gene primers were amplified, and this amplification served to estimate nucleated cell counts. Data came from immunoSEQ multiplex PCR; TCRdb stores just in-frame clones and leaves some out. That table furnishes V, J and clone size, whereas the DNA furnished D and trimming. The sample has 140,000 to 150,000 clones; around four fifths are singletons. This sequence originates from a woman between 35 and 50 years old with active or convalescent COVID-19. The sample consisted of peripheral blood.

DNA for the CDR3: TGTGCCAGCACTTTCTCCGCCCCGGGAACCTACGAGCAGTACTTC. The encoded protein is CASTFSAPGTYEQYF. The J gene is TRBJ2-7, the V gene TRBV21-1; the table gives TRBD2 as D, unverified against the DNA. TRBV21-1 is a pseudogene segment. This CDR3 comprises 15 residues.